Described below is a single T cell receptor (beta chain) sequence and its context. Original analysis: Reference gene primers were amplified, and this amplification served to estimate nucleated cell counts. Here immunoSEQ multiplex PCR was the method, and the copy in TCRdb shows in-frame clones only, minus some. Clone size and V and J calls were adopted from that table, with D and trimming inferred from the DNA. In the table there are about 100,000 clones, 88% of which are singletons. Trimming took off 9 bases at V and 3 bases at J, with 9 bases between the two ends. The germline V gene has CDR1 MNHEY and CDR2 SVGAGI. CDR3 length: 11 amino acids. This specimen comes from a study of blood T cell repertoires in COVID-19. On the study more broadly: Italy, Spain and the United States were the sources of the convalescent and acute COVID-19 samples.

The sequence was obtained from a human donor in a cohort sampled during active COVID-19. The sample consisted of peripheral blood. V and J are TRBV6-5 and TRBJ2-7; TRBD1 might be the D (5 bases). CDR3 in DNA: TGTGCCAGTCCGGACAACTACGAGCAGTACTTC. Translating gives CASPDNYEQYF.